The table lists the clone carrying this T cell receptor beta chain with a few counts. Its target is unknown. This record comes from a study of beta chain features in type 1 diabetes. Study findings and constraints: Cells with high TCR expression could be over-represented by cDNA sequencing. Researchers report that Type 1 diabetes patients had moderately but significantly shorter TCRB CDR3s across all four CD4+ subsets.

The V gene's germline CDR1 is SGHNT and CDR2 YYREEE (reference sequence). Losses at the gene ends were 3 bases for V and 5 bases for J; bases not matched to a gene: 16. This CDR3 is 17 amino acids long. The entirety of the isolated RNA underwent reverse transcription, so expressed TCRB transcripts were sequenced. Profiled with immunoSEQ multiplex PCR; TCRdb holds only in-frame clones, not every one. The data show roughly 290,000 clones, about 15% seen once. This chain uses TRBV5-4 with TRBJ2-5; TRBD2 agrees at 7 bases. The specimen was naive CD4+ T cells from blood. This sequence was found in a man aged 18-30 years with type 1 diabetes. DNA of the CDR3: TGTGCCAGCAGCTCCCGCCGGGACTACACCTTCCCGGAGACCCAGTACTTC. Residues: CASSSRRDYTFPETQYF.